This T cell receptor (beta chain) was sequenced in a study of cytomegalovirus exposure and HLA in healthy donors. Germline values: CDR1 DFQATT, CDR2 SNEGSKA (reference sequence). The CDR3 contains 11 residues. Trimming left V 8 bases short and J 4 bases short, with 8 bases between. Only one count was recorded for this clone. The antigen remains unidentified. The donors (healthy individuals) were bone marrow donors. Whole-study results and caveats: Published work reported that the classifier diagnosed cytomegalovirus status with high specificity and sensitivity.

Amplification used 60 Vbeta primers and 13 Jbeta primers. Sequenced by immunoSEQ multiplex PCR; TCRdb stores in-frame clones only, minus some. The sample lists fewer than 200,000 clones, about 81% occurring once. The clonotype was recovered from a woman in her forties or fifties in good health and CMV-seropositive. The chain carries TRBV20-1 and TRBJ1-4; the D is unclear. Source material: PBMCs. CDR3 bases: TGCAGTCCCACGGTTAATGAAAAACTGTTTTTT. Encoded protein: CSPTVNEKLFF.